This passage covers 21 T cell receptor beta chains from one sample sequenced in a study of blood T cell repertoires in COVID-19. Method: immunoSEQ multiplex PCR; TCRdb's copy keeps in-frame clones and lacks some. The sample includes fewer than 200,000 clones, 75% to 85% of them seen just once. The sequencing sample was made of peripheral blood. Receptors were obtained from a middle-aged woman with COVID-19, enrolled during active disease.

The genes are TRBV28 and TRBJ2-1, with 10 bases lining up with TRBD1. V was clipped by 4 bases and J by 6 bases; unmatched bases: 9. Germline CDR1 MDHEN, CDR2 SYDVKM. This CDR3 region has 16 residues. Written as DNA, the CDR3 is TGTGCCAGCAGTTCATCCGGGACAGGGGCGGTCAATGAGCAGTTCTTC. This sequence encodes CASSSSGTGAVNEQFF.

The rearrangement links TRBV6-2 or TRBV6-3 to TRBJ1-6, with D perhaps TRBD1 (6 bases). Germline loops: CDR1 MNHEY, CDR2 SVGEGT. V lost 2 bases and J 3 bases, leaving 14 bases between the germline ends. The length of the CDR3 is 17 residues. CDR3 coding DNA: TGTGCCAGCAGTTACGGAGCCCAGGGGAGCTATAATTCACCCCTCCACTTT. Its translation: CASSYGAQGSYNSPLHF.

This rearrangement joins TRBV19 to TRBJ2-5, with D perhaps TRBD1 (5 bases). V was trimmed by 3 bases and J by 1 base, leaving 9 bases between them. Germline V gives CDR1 LNHDA, CDR2 SQIVND (reference sequence). This CDR3 has 14 residues. The CDR3 sequence is CASSIMGLQETQYF. CDR3 DNA sequence: TGTGCCAGTAGTATCATGGGGCTCCAAGAGACCCAGTACTTC. Full variable domain (outside the CDR3, taken from reference TRBV19 and TRBJ2-5): DGGITQSPKYLFRKEGQNVTLSCEQNLNHDAMYWYRQDPGQGLRLIYYSQIVNDFQKGDIAEGYSVSREKKESFPLTVTSAQKNPTAFYLCASSIMGLQETQYFGPGTRLLVL.

The chain joins TRBV5-6 to TRBJ2-2; D unresolved. Germline V CDR1 and CDR2: SGHDT, YYEEEE. This CDR3 spans 15 amino acids. V was trimmed by 4 bases and J by 1 base, leaving 11 bases between them. The CDR3 DNA reads as TGTGCCAGCAGCCTCCGAGGCCTGAACACCGGGGAGCTGTTTTTT. It translates to CASSLRGLNTGELFF.

V is TRBV19 and J is TRBJ2-2; D is perhaps TRBD1 (5 bases). V was cut by 5 bases and J by 6 bases, with 13 bases left in between. This CDR3 is 14 amino acids long. Germline assignment: CDR1 LNHDA and CDR2 SQIVND (reference sequence). CDR3 region: CASSLYRGAGELFF. CDR3 DNA sequence: TGTGCCAGTAGTCTATATAGGGGCGCCGGGGAGCTGTTTTTT. Filled out from reference TRBV19 and TRBJ2-2, the complete variable domain reads DGGITQSPKYLFRKEGQNVTLSCEQNLNHDAMYWYRQDPGQGLRLIYYSQIVNDFQKGDIAEGYSVSREKKESFPLTVTSAQKNPTAFYLCASSLYRGAGELFFGEGSRLTVL.

This chain uses TRBV10-3 with TRBJ1-2, with D possibly being TRBD1 (6 bases). Germline V gives CDR1 ENHRY, CDR2 SYGVKD. The CDR3 is 13 residues long. The V end was cut by 6 bases, the J end by 6 bases, with 14 bases between. Here the CDR3 reads CAIREGERDGYTF. The CDR3 DNA follows: TGTGCCATCAGAGAGGGGGAGCGCGATGGCTACACCTTC.

This chain uses TRBV3-1 (or the pseudogene TRBV3-2) with TRBJ2-3, with 9 nucleotides matching TRBD2. Germline CDR1 is LGHDT and CDR2 is YNNKEL (reference sequence). J lost 0 bases, V lost 1 base, and 8 bases had no gene match. The CDR3 is 18 residues long. CDR3 nucleotide sequence: TGTGCCAGCAGCCAAGTACTAGCGGGCCCCTTAAGCACAGATACGCAGTATTTT. Its protein product is CASSQVLAGPLSTDTQYF.

The V and J genes are TRBV27 and TRBJ2-1; no clear D gene. CDR1 and CDR2 from the germline V gene are MNHEY and SMNVEV (reference sequence). Trimming left V 5 bases short and J 7 bases short, with 9 bases between. The CDR3 is made up of 12 amino acids. In DNA, the CDR3 is TGTGCCAGCAGTAGATCCAGAAATGAGCAGTTCTTC. Residues: CASSRSRNEQFF.

The gene calls are TRBV14 and TRBJ1-5; D unclear. The CDR3 consists of 14 residues. The V end lost 1 base, the J end lost 0 bases, and 4 bases lay between the germline ends. Germline CDR1 SGHDN, CDR2 FVKESK. The chain's CDR3 is CASSQGYSNQPQHF. DNA of the CDR3: TGTGCCAGCAGCCAAGGTTATAGCAATCAGCCCCAGCATTTT.

The rearrangement joins TRBV29-1 to TRBJ2-1; 13 bases fit TRBD2. With V trimmed by 7 bases and J by 8 bases, 11 bases remained unmatched. The CDR3 sequence is 15 residues long. The germline V gene has CDR1 SQVTM and CDR2 ANQGSEA. In DNA form, the CDR3 reads TGCAGCGCAGGACTAGCGGGAGTTTTAGGGCATGAGCAGTTCTTC. Its protein is CSAGLAGVLGHEQFF.

This clone was seen a handful of times. The gene calls are TRBV9 and TRBJ2-7, with D unresolved. V was pared by 6 bases and J by 2 bases, with 15 bases between. The CDR3 length is 14 residues. Germline V gene sequence: CDR1 SGDLS, CDR2 YYNGEE. The CDR3 region is CASTKDLLTYEQYF. DNA of the CDR3: TGTGCCAGCACAAAAGACTTGCTTACCTACGAGCAGTACTTC. Full variable domain (missing parts from reference TRBV9 and TRBJ2-7): DSGVTQTPKHLITATGQRVTLRCSPRSGDLSVYWYQQSLDQGLQFLIQYYNGEERAKGNILERFSAQQFPDLHSELNLSSLELGDSALYFCASTKDLLTYEQYFGPGTRLTVT.

The chain links TRBV2 to TRBJ1-1; tentative D call: TRBD1 (6 bases). Per the germline V gene, CDR1 is SNHLY and CDR2 is FYNNEI. The V end was cut by 8 bases, the J end by 0 bases, with 10 bases between. The length of the CDR3 is 13 residues. This CDR3 reads CASRGQMNTEAFF. Here the CDR3 DNA reads TGTGCCAGCCGTGGACAGATGAACACTGAAGCTTTCTTT.

The chain couples TRBV7-2 to TRBJ1-5; D might be TRBD1 (6 bases). CDR3 size: 15 residues. Germline lookup yields CDR1 SGHTA and CDR2 FQGNSA. V lost 3 bases, J lost 1 base, and 10 bases lay in between. CDR3 protein: CASSFRTVSNQPQHF. The CDR3 DNA reads TGTGCCAGCAGCTTTCGGACAGTAAGCAATCAGCCCCAGCATTTT.

The chain uses TRBV7-9 and TRBJ1-5; 8 bases are shared with TRBD1. V shed 3 bases, J shed 3 bases, and the junction held 4 bases outside the gene matches. Per the germline V gene, CDR1 is SEHNR and CDR2 is FQNEAQ (reference sequence). The CDR3 covers 15 residues. The CDR3, as DNA: TGTGCCAGCAGCTTTCACAGGGGGACCAATCAGCCCCAGCATTTT. Protein: CASSFHRGTNQPQHF.

The gene calls are TRBV2 and TRBJ2-2; D perhaps matches TRBD1 (6 bases). The CDR3 totals 16 residues. The germline CDR1 and CDR2 sequences are SNHLY and FYNNEI. Trimming left V 2 bases short and J 1 base short, with 11 bases between. The CDR3 reads CASSETGTLNTGELFF. DNA of the CDR3: TGTGCCAGCAGTGAAACCGGGACATTGAACACCGGGGAGCTGTTTTTT. Supplemented by reference TRBV2 and TRBJ2-2, the full variable domain reads EPEVTQTPSHQVTQMGQEVILRCVPISNHLYFYWYRQILGQKVEFLVSFYNNEISEKSEIFDDQFSVERPDGSNFTLKIRSTKLEDSAMYFCASSETGTLNTGELFFGEGSRLTVL.

V usage is TRBV3-1 (or the pseudogene TRBV3-2) and J usage is TRBJ2-1; 8 bases are a match to TRBD2. This CDR3 is built from 15 residues. V gave up 3 bases and J gave up 3 bases; unmatched junction bases: 4. The germline gives CDR1 LGHDT, CDR2 YNNKEL (reference sequence). CDR3 nucleotides: TGTGCCAGCAGCCATGGTAGCGGGATCTACAATGAGCAGTTCTTC. Protein sequence: CASSHGSGIYNEQFF.

This chain connects TRBV2 to TRBJ1-1; D is unresolved. Trimming left V 6 bases short and J 1 base short, with 9 bases between. Germline V gene sequence: CDR1 SNHLY, CDR2 FYNNEI. The CDR3 covers 13 residues. In nucleotides, the CDR3 is TGTGCCAGCAGGAGGGTCCCGAACACTGAAGCTTTCTTT. Its translation is CASRRVPNTEAFF.

The chain combines TRBV19 with TRBJ1-5; possible D gene TRBD1, 5 bases. Trimming pared 5 bases from V and 2 bases from J, leaving 13 bases between. Germline loops: CDR1 LNHDA, CDR2 SQIVND (reference sequence). This CDR3 spans 15 amino acids. The CDR3 is CASSVGAIRNQPQHF. In nucleotides, the CDR3 is TGTGCCAGTAGTGTTGGGGCTATTCGCAATCAGCCCCAGCATTTT.

J is TRBJ2-3 and V is TRBV18; 9 bases are shared with TRBD2. V trimming: 2 bases; J trimming: 2 bases; junction bases outside the gene matches: 5. This CDR3 has 16 amino acids. CDR1 and CDR2 from the germline V gene are KGHSH and LQKENI. CDR3 sequence: CASSPLAGEHTDTQYF. Written as DNA, the CDR3 is TGTGCCAGCTCACCATTAGCGGGGGAGCACACAGATACGCAGTATTTT.

The chain employs TRBV30 and TRBJ2-2; 8 positions match TRBD2. The germline gives CDR1 GTSNPN, CDR2 SVGIG (reference sequence). The CDR3 is 17 residues long. V was clipped by 2 bases and J by 0 bases; unmatched bases: 8. The chain's CDR3 is CAWSFPRTSPNTGELFF. DNA of the CDR3: TGTGCCTGGAGTTTTCCTAGGACTAGCCCGAACACCGGGGAGCTGTTTTTT. The variable domain in full, completed from reference TRBV30 and TRBJ2-2, reads SQTIHQWPATLVQPVGSPLSLECTVEGTSNPNLYWYRQAAGRGLQLLFYSVGIGQISSEVPQNLSASRPQDRQFILSSKKLLLSDSGFYLCAWSFPRTSPNTGELFFGEGSRLTVL.

The J gene is TRBJ2-1, the V gene TRBV28; no clear D. The germline V gene has CDR1 MDHEN and CDR2 SYDVKM. The CDR3 totals 15 residues. Trimming took off 2 bases at V and 9 bases at J, with 17 bases between the two ends. The CDR3 DNA reads TGTGCCAGCAGTTTAGGAGCCGGAGTGAGTGCTGAGCAGTTCTTC. It yields the protein CASSLGAGVSAEQFF.